This TCR beta chain was recorded in a study of T-cell reconstitution after alpha-beta-depleted transplantation in children. Preparing the TCRbeta library involved the use of unique molecular identifiers. TCRdb called the PCR reads again in MiXCR, with one record for every CDR3 protein. Here the sample spans approximately 190,000 distinct CDR3 sequences, about 6% being singletons. Germline V gene data show CDR1 as SQVTM and CDR2 as ANQGSEA. This CDR3 has 14 amino acids. V lost 1 base and J 0 bases, leaving 8 bases between the germline ends. This clonotype was picked up many times. Antigen unknown. Study observations and caveats: By one year post-transplant, T-cell counts and diversity largely arose from T cells that were newly produced. Two months or so post-transplant, alpha-beta T cells reportedly derived from several hundred expanded graft clones.

This rearrangement joins TRBV29-1 to TRBJ2-3; D is possibly TRBD2 (7 bases). Sequencing was performed on PBMCs, taken before TCRalphabeta/CD19-depleted stem cell transplant. The TCR was taken from a girl in the first two years of life with combined immunodeficiency, due to receive a stem cell transplant. CDR3 protein: CSVEGGGSTDTQYF. In DNA, the CDR3 is TGCAGCGTTGAAGGCGGGGGCAGCACAGATACGCAGTATTTT.